These T cell receptor beta chains were read from a single sample in a study of T cell clonotyping in hematopoietic cell transplantation. Sequenced by immunoSEQ multiplex PCR; TCRdb stores in-frame clones only, minus some. The sample records 75,000 to 95,000 clones, around 96% being singletons. Material: peripheral blood mononuclear cells, obtained before stem cell transplant. These receptors all come from a woman aged 45-59 years with acute myeloid leukemia. Some clones in this sample may be carry-over from other donors' samples. The CDR3 runs from the conserved cysteine through the conserved F or W. Each record gives: CDR3 DNA, CDR3 protein, J gene, D gene, clone size, V gene. A D gene is named only where the DNA matches it firmly. Expanded clones are given a class, and other clones once, few, many or no size at all.

cdr3_nt: TGTGCCTGGATTCGAGTGAACACTGAAGCTTTCTTT; cdr3_aa: CAWIRVNTEAFF; j_call: TRBJ1-1; d_call: .; clone_size: .; v_call: TRBV30
cdr3_nt: TGTGCCAGCTCCCCTAGCAATCACGGGGAGCTGTTTTTT; cdr3_aa: CASSPSNHGELFF; j_call: TRBJ2-2; d_call: .; clone_size: .; v_call: TRBV7-9
cdr3_nt: TGTGCCAGCAAGTCGGGAGGGGCAGATACGCAGTATTTT; cdr3_aa: CASKSGGADTQYF; j_call: TRBJ2-3; d_call: TRBD2; clone_size: .; v_call: TRBV6-6
cdr3_nt: TGTGCCAGCAGCGGTTCAAGCAATCAGCCCCAGCATTTT; cdr3_aa: CASSGSSNQPQHF; j_call: TRBJ1-5; d_call: .; clone_size: .; v_call: TRBV7-2
cdr3_nt: TGTGCCAGCAGTTACTCAGAGGGGAACACTGAAGCTTTCTTT; cdr3_aa: CASSYSEGNTEAFF; j_call: TRBJ1-1; d_call: .; clone_size: .; v_call: TRBV6-5
cdr3_nt: TGCGCCAGCAGCTTACGACCAGACCCAGATACGCAGTATTTT; cdr3_aa: CASSLRPDPDTQYF; j_call: TRBJ2-3; d_call: .; clone_size: .; v_call: TRBV5-1
cdr3_nt: TGCGCCAGCAGCTCCGCACCATCCCAGCCCCAGCATTTT; cdr3_aa: CASSSAPSQPQHF; j_call: TRBJ1-5; d_call: .; clone_size: .; v_call: TRBV5-1
cdr3_nt: TGCGCCAGCACGTTGACCATATCGGACAGGGGGAGAGAAAAACTGTTTTTT; cdr3_aa: CASTLTISDRGREKLFF; j_call: TRBJ1-4; d_call: TRBD1; clone_size: once; v_call: TRBV5-1
cdr3_nt: TGTGCTAGCACCCCAGCGGTGGGGTTCTACACCGGGGAGCTGTTTTTT; cdr3_aa: CASTPAVGFYTGELFF; j_call: TRBJ2-2; d_call: .; clone_size: once; v_call: TRBV7-7
cdr3_nt: TGTGCCTGGATGGGGCTTATCCCCCCCGGGGAGCTGTTTTTT; cdr3_aa: CAWMGLIPPGELFF; j_call: TRBJ2-2; d_call: .; clone_size: once; v_call: TRBV30
cdr3_nt: TGTGCCAGCAGTCGACAGGGTTCGGGCAATCAGCCCCAGCATTTT; cdr3_aa: CASSRQGSGNQPQHF; j_call: TRBJ1-5; d_call: TRBD1; clone_size: .; v_call: TRBV6-5
cdr3_nt: TGTGCCAGCAGCTCGACAGGCGCTAATGAAAAACTGTTTTTT; cdr3_aa: CASSSTGANEKLFF; j_call: TRBJ1-4; d_call: .; clone_size: .; v_call: TRBV7-6
cdr3_nt: TGTGCCAGCGGAAACCTCATTGAGCAGTTCTTC; cdr3_aa: CASGNLIEQFF; j_call: TRBJ2-1; d_call: .; clone_size: .; v_call: TRBV27
cdr3_nt: TGTGCCAGCAGTTACGGGACAGGGTGGAATGAGCAGTTCTTC; cdr3_aa: CASSYGTGWNEQFF; j_call: TRBJ2-1; d_call: TRBD1; clone_size: .; v_call: TRBV6-5
cdr3_nt: TGTGCCAGCAGCTTAGGTCAGGGGGCCGAAGCTTTCTTT; cdr3_aa: CASSLGQGAEAFF; j_call: TRBJ1-1; d_call: TRBD1; clone_size: .; v_call: TRBV11-1
cdr3_nt: TGTGCCAGTAGTTCCCGCAGAGGACTAGACACAGATACGCAGTATTTT; cdr3_aa: CASSSRRGLDTDTQYF; j_call: TRBJ2-3; d_call: TRBD2; clone_size: .; v_call: TRBV19
cdr3_nt: TGTGCCAGCAGCTTAGGGGGCCTACAGGGAGCCGGGGAGCTGTTTTTT; cdr3_aa: CASSLGGLQGAGELFF; j_call: TRBJ2-2; d_call: .; clone_size: .; v_call: TRBV7-2
cdr3_nt: TGTGCCAGCAGCTTCTGGAACACCGGGGAGCTGTTTTTT; cdr3_aa: CASSFWNTGELFF; j_call: TRBJ2-2; d_call: .; clone_size: .; v_call: TRBV7-9
cdr3_nt: TGTGCCAGCAGCCCCCCGGTGCCGAACACTGAAGCTTTCTTT; cdr3_aa: CASSPPVPNTEAFF; j_call: TRBJ1-1; d_call: .; clone_size: .; v_call: TRBV7-9
cdr3_nt: TGTGCCAGCAGCACCCTCGGAAACACTGAAGCTTTCTTT; cdr3_aa: CASSTLGNTEAFF; j_call: TRBJ1-1; d_call: .; clone_size: .; v_call: TRBV7-8
cdr3_nt: TGTGCCAGTAGTATTCCTAAAGAGACCCAGTACTTC; cdr3_aa: CASSIPKETQYF; j_call: TRBJ2-5; d_call: .; clone_size: .; v_call: TRBV19
cdr3_nt: TGTGCCAGCACCGAGGGACAGCCCTATGGCTACACCTTC; cdr3_aa: CASTEGQPYGYTF; j_call: TRBJ1-2; d_call: TRBD1; clone_size: .; v_call: TRBV6-6
cdr3_nt: TGTGCCAGCAGCTTAAGTTTCAGAGAAAATGAAAAACTGTTTTTT; cdr3_aa: CASSLSFRENEKLFF; j_call: TRBJ1-4; d_call: .; clone_size: .; v_call: TRBV7-2
cdr3_nt: TGTGCCAGCAGCGGACAGGGACCGTTCTACACCTTC; cdr3_aa: CASSGQGPFYTF; j_call: TRBJ1-2; d_call: TRBD1; clone_size: .; v_call: TRBV9
cdr3_nt: TGCGCCAGCAGCTTGATAGGACAGGGGGCGGGTGAGCAGTACTTC; cdr3_aa: CASSLIGQGAGEQYF; j_call: TRBJ2-7; d_call: TRBD1; clone_size: .; v_call: TRBV5-1
cdr3_nt: TGTGCCAGCAGTCGGCAGGGTCTCGTCGAAAAACTGTTTTTT; cdr3_aa: CASSRQGLVEKLFF; j_call: TRBJ1-4; d_call: .; clone_size: .; v_call: TRBV6-5
cdr3_nt: TGCGCCAGCAGCCCGGCCCGGGGGAGCTCCTACGAGCAGTACTTC; cdr3_aa: CASSPARGSSYEQYF; j_call: TRBJ2-7; d_call: .; clone_size: .; v_call: TRBV5-1
cdr3_nt: TGCGCCAGCAGTGAGGGACCGAGACACTATGGCTACACCTTC; cdr3_aa: CASSEGPRHYGYTF; j_call: TRBJ1-2; d_call: .; clone_size: .; v_call: TRBV10-1
cdr3_nt: TGCGCCAGCCAGCTGGACAGGGTGAGGGGGGAGACCCAGTACTTC; cdr3_aa: CASQLDRVRGETQYF; j_call: TRBJ2-5; d_call: TRBD1; clone_size: .; v_call: TRBV5-1
cdr3_nt: TGTGCCAGTACTCACATGGGGATTCAGCCCCAGCATTTT; cdr3_aa: CASTHMGIQPQHF; j_call: TRBJ1-5; d_call: .; clone_size: .; v_call: TRBV19
cdr3_nt: TGTGCCAGCAGCTTAAGAGGTGTGGACGGCACGATCTATGGCTACACCTTC; cdr3_aa: CASSLRGVDGTIYGYTF; j_call: TRBJ1-2; d_call: .; clone_size: .; v_call: TRBV11-2
cdr3_nt: TGTGCCAGCTGTACAGGGGCGAACTATGGCTACACCTTC; cdr3_aa: CASCTGANYGYTF; j_call: TRBJ1-2; d_call: TRBD1; clone_size: .; v_call: TRBV28
cdr3_nt: TGTGCCAGCAGTTTGGGCAGCACAGATACGCAGTATTTT; cdr3_aa: CASSLGSTDTQYF; j_call: TRBJ2-3; d_call: .; clone_size: .; v_call: TRBV28
cdr3_nt: TGTGCCAGCAGTCGTGCCGACAGTTATGGCTACACCTTC; cdr3_aa: CASSRADSYGYTF; j_call: TRBJ1-2; d_call: .; clone_size: .; v_call: TRBV7-8
cdr3_nt: TGTGCCAGCAGTGTCCTAGCGGGGAGCTCGGATACGCAGTATTTT; cdr3_aa: CASSVLAGSSDTQYF; j_call: TRBJ2-3; d_call: TRBD2; clone_size: .; v_call: TRBV6-4
cdr3_nt: TGTGCCAGTAGTGATGACAGTTATAATTCACCCCTCCACTTT; cdr3_aa: CASSDDSYNSPLHF; j_call: TRBJ1-6; d_call: .; clone_size: .; v_call: TRBV19